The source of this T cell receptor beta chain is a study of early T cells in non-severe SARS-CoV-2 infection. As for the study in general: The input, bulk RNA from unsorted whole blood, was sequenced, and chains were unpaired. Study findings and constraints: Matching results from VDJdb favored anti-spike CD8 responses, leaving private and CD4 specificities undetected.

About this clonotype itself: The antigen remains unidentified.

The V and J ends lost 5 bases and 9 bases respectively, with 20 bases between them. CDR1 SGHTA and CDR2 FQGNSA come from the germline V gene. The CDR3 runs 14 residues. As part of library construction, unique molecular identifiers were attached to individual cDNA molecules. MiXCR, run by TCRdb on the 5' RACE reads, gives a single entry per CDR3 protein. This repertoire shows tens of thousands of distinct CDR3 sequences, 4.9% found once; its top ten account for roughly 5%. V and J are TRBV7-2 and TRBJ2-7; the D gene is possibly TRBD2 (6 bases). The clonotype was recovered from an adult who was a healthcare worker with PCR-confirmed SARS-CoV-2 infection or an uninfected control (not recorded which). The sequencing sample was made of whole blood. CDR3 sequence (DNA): TGTGCCAGCAGCCAGGTGCCTAGCGCGTCCAGGCAGTACTTC. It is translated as CASSQVPSASRQYF.